This T cell receptor beta chain emerged from a study of siplizumab effects on memory and regulatory T cells. CDR1 is MRHNA, CDR2 SNTAGT, per germline. The CDR3 is made up of 13 amino acids. V lost 9 bases and J lost 5, with 17 bases in between. Profiled with immunoSEQ multiplex PCR; TCRdb holds only in-frame clones, not every one. Of 97,000 or so clones in the sample, roughly 92% were seen once. V is TRBV6-4 and J is TRBJ2-7, with D maybe TRBD2 (6 bases). The receptor comes from a human donor in good health. Sample: CD4+ T cells sorted from blood. The CDR3 loop reads CARALREVDEQYF. The CDR3 DNA sequence: TGTGCCAGGGCCCTTAGGGAGGTGGACGAGCAGTACTTC.